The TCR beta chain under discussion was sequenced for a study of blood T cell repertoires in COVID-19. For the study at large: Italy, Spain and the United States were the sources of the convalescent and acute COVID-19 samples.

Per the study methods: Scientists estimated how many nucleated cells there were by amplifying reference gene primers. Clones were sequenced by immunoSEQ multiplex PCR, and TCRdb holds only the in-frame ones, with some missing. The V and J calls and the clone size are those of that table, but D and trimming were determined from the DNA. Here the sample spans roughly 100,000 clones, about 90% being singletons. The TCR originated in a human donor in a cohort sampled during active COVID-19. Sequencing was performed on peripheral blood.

The CDR3 is CASSDQGAAEAFF. In DNA form, the CDR3 reads TGTGCCAGCAGCGATCAGGGGGCCGCTGAAGCTTTCTTT. The V gene is TRBV12-3 or TRBV12-4, the J gene TRBJ1-1; 8 bases map to TRBD1. V lost 6 bases and J lost 6; bases outside the gene matches: 6. This CDR3 has 13 amino acids.